The next 28 T cell receptor beta chains were all read from a single sample in a study of blood T cell repertoires in COVID-19. The data were produced by immunoSEQ multiplex PCR, yet TCRdb's version contains in-frame clones alone and is incomplete. This sample carries 30,000 to 45,000 clones, approximately 86% of them seen once, and the ten largest clones take around 4.9%. Sequenced: peripheral blood. The receptor set was obtained from a woman between 65 and 79 years old with active COVID-19.

The CDR3 sequence: CASSTSGGAYEQYF. The CDR3 DNA follows: TGTGCCAGCAGCACCAGCGGGGGGGCTTACGAGCAGTACTTC. J is TRBJ2-7 and V is TRBV3-1 (or the pseudogene TRBV3-2); the match to TRBD2 covers 10 bases. Looked up from germline, CDR1 is LGHDT and CDR2 is YNNKEL (reference sequence). This CDR3 is 14 amino acids long. The V segment lost 5 bases and the J segment 4 bases; nucleotides outside the gene matches: 5.

This chain uses TRBV7-2 with TRBJ1-2; D unclear. The V and J ends lost 1 base and 8 bases respectively, with 17 bases between them. Germline V gives CDR1 SGHTA, CDR2 FQGNSA. The CDR3 covers 15 residues. The CDR3 loop reads CASSLGLTALRGYTF. CDR3 sequence (DNA): TGTGCCAGCAGCTTAGGACTAACAGCTCTAAGGGGCTACACCTTC.

The chain carries TRBV19 and TRBJ2-5; the D gene is possibly TRBD2 (6 bases). The germline V gene has CDR1 LNHDA and CDR2 SQIVND (reference sequence). The CDR3 is 16 amino acids. V lost 3 bases, J lost 2 bases, and 16 bases lay in between. CDR3 nucleotide sequence: TGTGCCAGTAGTATGACCGGGGACTGGCGACAAGAGACCCAGTACTTC. This translates into CASSMTGDWRQETQYF.

This chain uses TRBV7-2 with TRBJ2-3, with D perhaps TRBD1 (6 bases). This CDR3 region has 14 residues. The ends were cut back, 4 bases at V and 5 bases at J, with 13 bases in the middle. Germline-derived CDR1 and CDR2 are SGHTA and FQGNSA. Written as DNA, the CDR3 is TGTGCCAGCAGCTCATCAGGGGCGCAAGATACGCAGTATTTT. Its protein is CASSSSGAQDTQYF.

This clone is a singleton in its sample. Different DNA sequences within this sample yield the same CDR3. The CDR3 reads CSASYNRAVTEAFF. CDR3 DNA sequence: TGCAGTGCTAGTTATAACAGGGCGGTCACTGAAGCTTTCTTT. V is TRBV20-1 and J is TRBJ1-1; maybe TRBD1 (6 bases). The germline V gene encodes CDR1 DFQATT and CDR2 SNEGSKA (reference sequence). This CDR3 is built from 14 residues. V lost 3 bases and J lost 4, with 15 bases in between.

The chain recombines TRBV5-5 with TRBJ2-7; D might be TRBD1 (6 bases). The CDR3 totals 15 residues. CDR1 is SGHKS and CDR2 is YYEKEE in the germline V gene (reference sequence). Deletions cut 4 bases from V and 4 bases from J, with 18 bases between. As DNA, the CDR3 is TGTGCCAGCAGCCTTGATCGGGACACAGCTTACGAGCAGTACTTC. Translating gives CASSLDRDTAYEQYF.

This rearrangement joins TRBV6-5 to TRBJ2-7; unclear D gene. The germline V gene encodes CDR1 MNHEY and CDR2 SVGAGI. Trimming removed 0 bases from V and 2 bases from J, with 5 bases in between. This CDR3 comprises 13 residues. CDR3 protein: CASSYSWPYEQYF. CDR3 in DNA: TGTGCCAGCAGTTACTCCTGGCCCTACGAGCAGTACTTC.

CDR3 nucleotide sequence: TGTGCCAGCAGTGTTCGGGAGGACACTGAAGCTTTCTTT. It specifies CASSVREDTEAFF. This rearrangement joins TRBV2 to TRBJ1-1; no clear D gene. The CDR3 length is 13 residues. Looked up from germline, CDR1 is SNHLY and CDR2 is FYNNEI. V was cut by 4 bases and J by 3 bases, with 9 bases left in between.

The chain couples TRBV11-3 to TRBJ2-7; D unresolved. This CDR3 has 14 amino acids. The V gene's germline CDR1 is SGHNT and CDR2 YENEEA. Trimming removed 6 bases from V and 2 bases from J, with 14 bases in between. CDR3 residues: CASRHRAKPYEQYF. In DNA, the CDR3 is TGTGCCAGCAGGCACCGCGCTAAGCCCTACGAGCAGTACTTC.

The chain employs TRBV19 and TRBJ1-4, with D possibly being TRBD1 (5 bases). Germline CDR1 and CDR2: LNHDA and SQIVND (reference sequence). V lost 7 bases and J lost 8, with 23 bases in between. The CDR3 totals 16 residues. The CDR3 reads CASTGGKGTRGEKLFF. DNA of the CDR3: TGTGCCAGTACCGGCGGGAAAGGGACGAGAGGAGAAAAACTGTTTTTT. The full variable domain, rest sourced from reference TRBV19 and TRBJ1-4, is DGGITQSPKYLFRKEGQNVTLSCEQNLNHDAMYWYRQDPGQGLRLIYYSQIVNDFQKGDIAEGYSVSREKKESFPLTVTSAQKNPTAFYLCASTGGKGTRGEKLFFGSGTQLSVL.

The chain has TRBV29-1 and TRBJ2-1, with D perhaps matching TRBD1 (6 bases). Germline V gives CDR1 SQVTM, CDR2 ANQGSEA. CDR3 length equals 12 residues. V was shortened by 6 bases and J by 3 bases, with 9 bases between the two germline ends. The CDR3 reads CSVTGLYNEQFF. In nucleotides, the CDR3 is TGCAGCGTCACAGGGCTCTACAATGAGCAGTTCTTC.

This chain joins TRBV4-1 and TRBJ1-5; no clear D. Trimming shortened V by 2 bases and J by 5 bases, and 10 bases separated the two germline ends. The germline V gene has CDR1 MGHRA and CDR2 YSYEKL. The CDR3 contains 14 residues. For the CDR3, the DNA is TGCGCCAGCAGCCAATCTATCGGGTATCAGCCCCAGCATTTT. Translated, it gives CASSQSIGYQPQHF.

The chain joins TRBV5-5 to TRBJ2-5, with 10 positions matching TRBD1. Germline CDR1 and CDR2: SGHKS and YYEKEE (reference sequence). This CDR3 is 15 amino acids long. V was clipped by 4 bases and J by 5 bases; unmatched bases: 8. The CDR3 spells CASSLGTGVSETQYF. The CDR3 DNA is TGTGCCAGCAGCCTCGGGACAGGGGTTTCGGAGACCCAGTACTTC.

This chain joins TRBV5-1 and TRBJ1-2; tentative D call: TRBD1 (5 bases). Germline loops: CDR1 SGHRS, CDR2 YFSETQ. Trimming took 9 bases from V and 3 from J, leaving 15 bases between them. CDR3 length equals 13 residues. DNA for the CDR3: TGCGCCACCCGTAGGGGCGATGACTATGGCTACACCTTC. This gives the protein CATRRGDDYGYTF.

The chain uses TRBV4-3 and TRBJ1-2; 7 positions agree with TRBD1. V dropped 0 bases and J dropped 4; count of bases not matched to a gene: 5. There are 15 residues in the CDR3. Germline-derived CDR1 and CDR2 are LGHNA and YSLEER. CDR3 region: CASSQEQGKSYGYTF. CDR3 nucleotides: TGCGCCAGCAGCCAAGAACAGGGGAAATCCTATGGCTACACCTTC.

This clone appeared once. The chain uses TRBV25-1 and TRBJ2-5, with D maybe TRBD2 (6 bases). The CDR3 contains 13 residues. With 3 bases removed from V and 4 bases from J, the gap between germline ends came to 9 bases. The germline gives CDR1 MGHDK, CDR2 SYGVNS. The DNA of the CDR3 is TGTGCCAGCAGTGACCCCGGGAGAGAGACCCAGTACTTC. Its protein product is CASSDPGRETQYF.

The genes are TRBV28 and TRBJ2-5; the D gene is possibly TRBD2 (5 bases). The CDR3 covers 14 residues. The germline CDR1 and CDR2 sequences are MDHEN and SYDVKM. Trimming cost V 6 bases and J 7 bases, with 18 bases left between them. This CDR3 reads CASSPEPLEATQYF. The CDR3 region has the DNA TGTGCCAGCAGCCCGGAACCACTAGAGGCGACCCAGTACTTC.

The chain is built from TRBV5-1 and TRBJ2-3; TRBD1 might be the D (6 bases). This CDR3 is built from 13 residues. Germline V gives CDR1 SGHRS, CDR2 YFSETQ. V dropped 0 bases and J dropped 4 bases, with 6 bases sitting between them. CDR3 residues: CASSLEGADTQYF. Here the CDR3 DNA reads TGCGCCAGCAGCTTGGAGGGGGCAGATACGCAGTATTTT.

The CDR3 sequence: CASSRDRESYEQYF. The CDR3 DNA reads as TGTGCCAGCTCGCGGGACAGGGAGTCCTACGAGCAGTACTTC. This chain links TRBV18 with TRBJ2-7, with TRBD1 identical over 9 bases. The CDR3 spans 14 residues. Germline lookup yields CDR1 KGHSH and CDR2 LQKENI. V shed 6 bases and J 1 base; nucleotides not matched to a gene: 4.

The rearrangement joins TRBV7-8 to TRBJ2-1; tentatively, D is TRBD2 (6 bases). V lost 2 bases and J 10 bases, leaving 9 bases between the germline ends. The CDR3 is made up of 12 amino acids. Germline values: CDR1 SGHVS, CDR2 FQNEAQ. CDR3 loop: CASSLQGLEQFF. Here the CDR3 DNA reads TGTGCCAGCAGCTTACAGGGACTCGAGCAGTTCTTC.

This clone has only a few counts. V and J are TRBV4-2 and TRBJ2-1; 7 nucleotides line up with TRBD2. This CDR3 is 16 amino acids long. Germline V lookup: CDR1 LGHNA, CDR2 YNFKEQ. Losses at the gene ends were 3 bases for V and 0 bases for J; bases not matched to a gene: 5. The DNA of the CDR3 is TGTGCCAGCAGCCATTGGGGGGGGAGCTCCTACAATGAGCAGTTCTTC. This translates into CASSHWGGSSYNEQFF.

This chain connects TRBV5-5 to TRBJ1-2; 8 bases are shared with TRBD1. CDR1 SGHKS and CDR2 YYEKEE come from the germline V gene (reference sequence). This CDR3 contains 13 residues. Trimming at V came to 3 bases and at J to 5 bases, leaving 3 bases not matched to a gene. CDR3 DNA sequence: TGTGCCAGCAGCTCGGGACAGGAGTATGGCTACACCTTC. Protein product: CASSSGQEYGYTF.

The CDR3 spells CASSLESYNSPLHF. The CDR3 region has the DNA TGTGCCAGCAGTTTAGAGAGTTATAATTCACCCCTCCACTTT. This chain joins TRBV28 and TRBJ1-6; no reliable D call. The CDR3 sequence is 14 residues long. CDR1 and CDR2 (germline): MDHEN, SYDVKM. Trimming took off 2 bases at V and 4 bases at J, with 6 bases between the two ends.

This rearrangement joins TRBV28 to TRBJ1-4; TRBD1 might be the D (6 bases). CDR1 MDHEN and CDR2 SYDVKM come from the germline V gene. V lost 5 bases, J lost 4 bases, and 14 bases lay in between. The CDR3 totals 15 residues. DNA of the CDR3: TGTGCCAGCAGTCGACTCGGACAGAATAATGAAAAACTGTTTTTT. This translates into CASSRLGQNNEKLFF.

The V call is TRBV6-1, the J call TRBJ2-3; 12 bases agree with TRBD2. Germline-derived CDR1 and CDR2 are MNHNS and SASEGT. With V trimmed by 2 bases and J by 6 bases, 6 bases remained unmatched. The CDR3 loop spans 16 amino acids. In DNA form, the CDR3 reads TGTGCCAGCAGTGAACTAGCGGGGGGGATAAGGGATACGCAGTATTTT. This codes for CASSELAGGIRDTQYF.

The chain combines TRBV6-2 or TRBV6-3 with TRBJ2-2; 7 bases map to TRBD2. V dropped 4 bases and J dropped 6; count of bases not matched to a gene: 5. This CDR3 has 14 residues. Germline V gene lookup returns CDR1 MNHEY and CDR2 SVGEGT. CDR3 sequence reads: CASSSGGWAGELFF. CDR3 sequence (DNA): TGTGCCAGCAGTTCGGGAGGTTGGGCCGGGGAGCTGTTTTTT.

The gene calls are TRBV3-1 (or the pseudogene TRBV3-2) and TRBJ1-1; TRBD1 matches at 8 bases. Germline V lookup: CDR1 LGHDT, CDR2 YNNKEL (reference sequence). The length of the CDR3 is 14 residues. With 4 bases clipped from V and 3 bases from J, the junction kept 4 bases outside the gene matches. CDR3 in amino acids: CASSRTGGDTEAFF. DNA for the CDR3: TGTGCCAGCAGCCGAACAGGGGGTGACACTGAAGCTTTCTTT.

This chain links TRBV18 with TRBJ1-4; the D is unclear. The CDR3 runs to 14 residues. Between the trimmed V and J ends, which lost 2 bases and 7 bases, there was a span of 11 bases. Germline V gene lookup returns CDR1 KGHSH and CDR2 LQKENI. The CDR3 spells CASSPLRAGEKLFF. CDR3 coding DNA: TGTGCCAGCTCACCATTGAGGGCGGGTGAAAAACTGTTTTTT. The whole variable domain, filled in from reference TRBV18 and TRBJ1-4, reads NAGVMQNPRHLVRRRGQEARLRCSPMKGHSHVYWYRQLPEEGLKFMVYLQKENIIDESGMPKERFSAEFPKEGPSILRIQQVVRGDSAAYFCASSPLRAGEKLFFGSGTQLSVL.